This is a list of T cell receptor beta chains from one sample in a study of shared clonotypes between healthy human individuals. Sequencing was performed with immunoSEQ multiplex PCR; in TCRdb, only in-frame clones are kept and a portion is missing. The sample carries about 2 million clones, roughly 94% recorded once. Sequences were obtained from naive CD4+ T cells sorted from blood. Receptor source: a man between 18 and 35 years old in good health. Each CDR3 is given with its conserved first and last residue. Fields, in order: D gene, V gene, J gene, clone size, CDR3 protein, CDR3 DNA. D genes are given only for firm matches. Some rows have no size entry. The others give once, few or many, or a class for an expanded clone.

>NA|TRBV18|TRBJ2-3|NA
CASSPNGGGIADTQYF
TGTGCCAGCTCACCAAACGGTGGGGGAATAGCAGATACGCAGTATTTT
>NA|TRBV29-1|TRBJ2-7|NA
CSARDRNYEQYF
TGCAGCGCCCGGGACCGTAACTACGAGCAGTACTTC
>NA|TRBV11-2|TRBJ2-7|NA
CASSSPWGVRTYEQYF
TGTGCCAGCAGCTCGCCCTGGGGGGTCCGGACCTACGAGCAGTACTTC
>NA|TRBV6-6|TRBJ2-7|NA
CASSSGAPYEQYF
TGTGCCAGCAGCTCCGGGGCCCCCTACGAGCAGTACTTC
>TRBD1|TRBV10-3|TRBJ1-2|NA
CASSYSGGLYGYTF
TGTGCCAGCAGTTACTCAGGGGGCCTCTATGGCTACACCTTC
>NA|TRBV10-3|TRBJ1-2|NA
CAISGAPEAYGYTF
TGTGCCATCAGTGGGGCTCCGGAGGCCTATGGCTACACCTTC
>TRBD1|TRBV15|TRBJ2-7|NA
CATSRELDRGSYEQYF
TGTGCCACCAGCAGAGAACTCGACAGGGGGTCCTACGAGCAGTACTTC
>NA|TRBV18|TRBJ1-6|many
CASSSQGTSPLHF
TGTGCCAGCTCATCACAAGGGACTTCACCCCTCCACTTT
>NA|TRBV7-2|TRBJ2-7|NA
CASSSGLGPLQQYF
TGTGCCAGCAGCTCCGGACTTGGCCCTTTGCAGCAGTACTTC
>NA|TRBV5-1|TRBJ2-4|NA
CANPGEVLAKNIQYF
TGCGCCAACCCAGGGGAAGTGTTGGCCAAAAACATTCAGTACTTC
>TRBD1|TRBV5-1|TRBJ2-7|NA
CASTSGQGATYEQYF
TGCGCCAGCACCTCTGGACAGGGGGCAACCTACGAGCAGTACTTC
>TRBD2|TRBV4-1|TRBJ2-2|NA
CASSPGTRLTGELFF
TGCGCCAGCAGCCCCGGGACTAGGCTTACCGGGGAGCTGTTTTTT
>NA|TRBV28|TRBJ2-2|NA
CASRTVLTGELFF
TGTGCCAGCAGGACCGTCCTCACCGGGGAGCTGTTTTTT
>NA|TRBV4-1|TRBJ2-7|NA
CASSQFDRRTYEQYF
TGCGCCAGCAGCCAATTCGACAGGCGTACCTACGAGCAGTACTTC
>NA|TRBV5-1|TRBJ1-5|few
CASSEGSAGQPQHF
TGCGCCAGCAGCGAAGGTTCTGCTGGTCAGCCCCAGCATTTT
>NA|TRBV5-1|TRBJ2-5|NA
CASSLGGQQETQYF
TGCGCCAGCAGCTTGGGCGGACAGCAAGAGACCCAGTACTTC
>NA|TRBV2|TRBJ2-2|once
CASNSQGTPGELFF
TGTGCCAGCAACTCCCAGGGGACTCCCGGGGAGCTGTTTTTT
>NA|TRBV30|TRBJ2-6|NA
CAWSGRGKGVASGANVLTF
TGTGCCTGGAGTGGGAGGGGCAAAGGGGTCGCCTCTGGGGCCAACGTCCTGACTTTC
>NA|TRBV2|TRBJ2-5|NA
CASSERAHAETQYF
TGTGCCAGCAGTGAAAGGGCCCACGCGGAGACCCAGTACTTC
>TRBD2|TRBV27|TRBJ2-7|NA
CASSFKREIYEQYF
TGTGCCAGCAGTTTCAAGCGGGAGATCTACGAGCAGTACTTC
>TRBD1|TRBV28|TRBJ1-2|NA
CASSLTGDNYGYTF
TGTGCCAGCAGTTTGACAGGGGACAACTATGGCTACACCTTC
>NA|TRBV30|TRBJ2-1|NA
CAWSGLTYNEQFF
TGTGCCTGGAGTGGTTTGACTTACAATGAGCAGTTCTTC
>NA|TRBV19|TRBJ1-1|NA
CASSIGGYGTGEAFF
TGTGCCAGTAGTATCGGGGGCTATGGTACCGGTGAAGCTTTCTTT
>NA|TRBV5-1|TRBJ2-1|once
CASSLVPWGGPSYNEQFF
TGCGCCAGCAGCCTTGTCCCGTGGGGCGGGCCCTCCTACAATGAGCAGTTCTTC
>NA|TRBV7-8|TRBJ1-6|NA
CASSYGQRISPLHF
TGTGCCAGCAGCTACGGACAGCGGATCTCACCCCTCCACTTT
>TRBD2|TRBV5-1|TRBJ2-5|NA
CASGLAGGQETQYF
TGCGCCAGCGGACTAGCGGGAGGGCAAGAGACCCAGTACTTC
>TRBD2|TRBV5-1|TRBJ2-5|NA
CASSLERGPKETQYF
TGCGCCAGCAGCTTGGAGCGGGGGCCGAAAGAGACCCAGTACTTC
>NA|TRBV6-5|TRBJ1-3|NA
CASIPLRGNTIYF
TGTGCCAGCATCCCACTTCGGGGAAACACCATATATTTT
>NA|TRBV30|TRBJ1-1|NA
CAWREDSYTEAFF
TGTGCCTGGAGAGAGGACAGTTACACTGAAGCTTTCTTT
>TRBD1|TRBV30|TRBJ2-1|NA
CAWSPDRVIYNEQFF
TGTGCCTGGAGTCCCGACAGGGTAATCTACAATGAGCAGTTCTTC
>TRBD1|TRBV30|TRBJ2-2|NA
CAWNTGGTGELFF
TGTGCCTGGAATACAGGGGGTACCGGGGAGCTGTTTTTT
>NA|TRBV18|TRBJ1-4|NA
CASSRNTGGPGEKLFF
TGTGCCAGCTCCCGCAATACAGGCGGGCCCGGTGAAAAACTGTTTTTT
>NA|TRBV9|TRBJ2-7|NA
CASSVGGAQSYEQYF
TGTGCCAGCAGCGTAGGTGGGGCCCAATCCTACGAGCAGTACTTC
>NA|TRBV10-1|TRBJ1-4|NA
CASSDQTNEKLFF
TGCGCCAGCAGTGACCAAACTAATGAAAAACTGTTTTTT
>TRBD2|TRBV29-1|TRBJ2-3|NA
CSVRGTTHTDTQYF
TGCAGCGTTCGAGGGACTACACACACAGATACGCAGTATTTT
>TRBD2|TRBV19|TRBJ2-7|once
CASTRTSVSYEQYF
TGTGCCAGTACCCGGACTAGCGTCTCCTACGAGCAGTACTTC
>TRBD2|TRBV19|TRBJ2-1|once
CASNPRPTWTGVAGADEQFF
TGTGCCAGTAACCCCAGACCAACGTGGACCGGGGTAGCGGGAGCGGATGAGCAGTTCTTC
>NA|TRBV30|TRBJ1-6|NA
CAHAKQGSPLHF
TGTGCCCACGCGAAGCAGGGTTCACCCCTCCACTTT
>TRBD2|TRBV10-3|TRBJ2-3|NA
CAMAGDRTDTQYF
TGTGCCATGGCGGGGGATCGCACAGATACGCAGTATTTT
>NA|TRBV7-6|TRBJ2-3|NA
CASSFGGTDTQYF
TGTGCCAGCAGCTTCGGGGGCACAGATACGCAGTATTTT
>NA|TRBV29-1|TRBJ2-3|NA
CSVPGLDTQYF
TGCAGCGTGCCGGGACTAGATACGCAGTATTTT
>NA|TRBV5-1|TRBJ1-1|NA
CASSVVGGNTEAFF
TGCGCCAGCAGCGTAGTTGGGGGGAACACTGAAGCTTTCTTT
>NA|TRBV7-8|TRBJ2-7|NA
CASSLAEGQLSSYEQYF
TGTGCCAGCAGCTTAGCGGAGGGACAGCTAAGCTCCTACGAGCAGTACTTC
>TRBD1|TRBV19|TRBJ2-7|once
CASNTGTGGEQYF
TGTGCCAGTAATACCGGGACAGGGGGTGAGCAGTACTTC
>NA|TRBV1|TRBJ2-7|NA
CTSSQPRGRTAATYEQYF
TGCACCAGCAGCCAACCCCGGGGGAGGACCGCGGCTACCTACGAGCAGTACTTC
>NA|TRBV29-1|TRBJ2-2|once
CSVEAYANTGELFF
TGCAGCGTTGAAGCATACGCGAACACCGGGGAGCTGTTTTTT
>NA|TRBV11-2|TRBJ2-7|NA
CASSLVSGQATYEQYF
TGTGCCAGCAGCTTAGTTTCGGGGCAGGCAACCTACGAGCAGTACTTC
>NA|TRBV27|TRBJ1-5|NA
CASSLDPQHF
TGTGCCAGCAGTCTGGATCCCCAGCATTTT
>NA|TRBV6-5|TRBJ2-7|NA
CASSYSGRSYEQYF
TGTGCCAGCAGTTACTCGGGGAGGTCCTACGAGCAGTACTTC
>TRBD2|TRBV6-4|TRBJ2-3|NA
CASSSSGGPITDTQYF
TGTGCCAGCTCCTCTAGCGGGGGGCCTATCACAGATACGCAGTATTTT
>TRBD2|TRBV25-1|TRBJ2-1|NA
CATNLAGVVNEQFF
TGTGCCACCAATTTAGCGGGAGTCGTCAATGAGCAGTTCTTC
>NA|TRBV7-8|TRBJ1-2|few
CASSFDRYGYTF
TGTGCCAGCAGCTTTGACAGATATGGCTACACCTTC
>NA|TRBV5-1|TRBJ2-7|NA
CASSASYEQYF
TGCGCCAGCAGCGCCTCCTACGAGCAGTACTTC
>TRBD2|TRBV28|TRBJ2-2|NA
CATLAGPTGELFF
TGTGCCACACTAGCGGGGCCCACCGGGGAGCTGTTTTTT